A selection of T cell receptor beta chains follows, all from one sample in a study of T-cell memory formation after mild COVID-19. Using its own MiXCR run on the 5' RACE reads, TCRdb lists one record per CDR3 protein. The data contain some 69,000 distinct CDR3 sequences, roughly a sixth of them seen just once; the ten biggest clones take up about a third. The specimen was PBMCs or a T cell subset sorted from them (not recorded which). The receptor source for this set is an adult woman who had mild COVID-19 (a few samples of this study predate the infection). Cell type and time point are not known. Each CDR3 is given with its conserved first and last residue. The order of the fields is V gene, J gene, clone size, D gene, CDR3 DNA, CDR3 protein. D genes are given only for firm matches. Clone size is given for some rows only: seen once, a few or many times, or a class if the clone is expanded.

V: TRBV19; J: TRBJ1-1; size: .; D: .; DNA: TGTGCCAGTAAAACTCACCAGGTAGGCACTGAAGCTTTCTTT; CDR3: CASKTHQVGTEAFF
V: TRBV5-1; J: TRBJ1-2; size: .; D: TRBD1; DNA: TGCGCCAGCAGCGGACAGGACTATGGCTACACCTTC; CDR3: CASSGQDYGYTF
V: TRBV9; J: TRBJ2-5; size: few; D: .; DNA: TGTGCCAGCAGCGCCTGGGGATCACAAGAGACCCAGTACTTC; CDR3: CASSAWGSQETQYF
V: TRBV4-2; J: TRBJ2-7; size: few; D: .; DNA: TGTGCCAGCAGCCAAGAACCCCAACGGGGGAGTCCGCGGGAGCAGTACTTC; CDR3: CASSQEPQRGSPREQYF
V: TRBV9; J: TRBJ2-2; size: .; D: .; DNA: TGTGCCAGCAGCGTCTCCCTTTGGCTAGAGGGATCCGGGGAGCTGTTTTTT; CDR3: CASSVSLWLEGSGELFF
V: TRBV3-1; J: TRBJ2-3; size: few; D: .; DNA: TGTGCCAGCAGCCAAGATACCCGTGATACGCAGTATTTT; CDR3: CASSQDTRDTQYF
V: TRBV7-9; J: TRBJ2-5; size: few; D: .; DNA: TGTGCCAGCAGCTTAGTCCAGGACCAAGAGACCCAGTACTTC; CDR3: CASSLVQDQETQYF
V: TRBV5-1; J: TRBJ1-1; size: few; D: .; DNA: TGCGCCAGCAGCCCCTCGGGGAGAGGCACTGAAGCTTTCTTT; CDR3: CASSPSGRGTEAFF
V: TRBV11-2; J: TRBJ2-3; size: few; D: TRBD2; DNA: TGTGCCAGCAGCTGGGAGGGGTCTAGCACAGATACGCAGTATTTT; CDR3: CASSWEGSSTDTQYF
V: TRBV5-1; J: TRBJ2-7; size: .; D: .; DNA: TGCGCCAGCAGCCAGTACTACGAGCAGTACTTC; CDR3: CASSQYYEQYF
V: TRBV24-1; J: TRBJ2-3; size: few; D: TRBD2; DNA: TGTGCCACCAGTGATAAGCGGGGGTGGGAAGATACGCAGTATTTT; CDR3: CATSDKRGWEDTQYF
V: TRBV4-2; J: TRBJ2-7; size: .; D: TRBD2; DNA: TGTGCCAGCAGCCAAGAAGATAGCGGGAGCTACGAGCAGTACTTC; CDR3: CASSQEDSGSYEQYF
V: TRBV7-6; J: TRBJ2-1; size: few; D: TRBD1; DNA: TGTGCCAGCAGCTTAGAGGCAGGGGGCCGCAATGAGCAGTTCTTC; CDR3: CASSLEAGGRNEQFF
V: TRBV7-9; J: TRBJ2-1; size: many; D: .; DNA: TGTGCCAGCAGCACGGCGAGTGAGCAGTTCTTC; CDR3: CASSTASEQFF
V: TRBV24-1; J: TRBJ1-1; size: .; D: TRBD1; DNA: TGTGCCACCAGGGACAGGGGGAACACTGAAGCTTTCTTT; CDR3: CATRDRGNTEAFF
V: TRBV12-3/TRBV12-4; J: TRBJ2-1; size: few; D: TRBD2; DNA: TGTGCCAGCAGTTCTAGCGGGATGGACAATGAGCAGTTCTTC; CDR3: CASSSSGMDNEQFF
V: TRBV20-1; J: TRBJ2-5; size: few; D: TRBD2; DNA: TGCAGTGCTAGATCAACTAGCGGGGTGTTCCAAGAGACCCAGTACTTC; CDR3: CSARSTSGVFQETQYF
V: TRBV6-5; J: TRBJ2-1; size: .; D: .; DNA: TGTGCCAGCACTCAAAGAGGGTTCCAGGGATATACCTTCTCCTACAATGAGCAGTTCTTC; CDR3: CASTQRGFQGYTFSYNEQFF
V: TRBV4-3; J: TRBJ2-2; size: many; D: .; DNA: TGCGCCAGCAGCCTTCGACAGGGAGGAACCGGGGAGCTGTTTTTT; CDR3: CASSLRQGGTGELFF
V: TRBV29-1; J: TRBJ2-7; size: few; D: .; DNA: TGCAGCGTTGTCGAGACTGTAGCCTACGAGCAGTACTTC; CDR3: CSVVETVAYEQYF
V: TRBV29-1; J: TRBJ1-2; size: few; D: .; DNA: TGCAGCGCCGAATGGGGAGGGTACGGCTACACCTTC; CDR3: CSAEWGGYGYTF
V: TRBV4-1; J: TRBJ2-1; size: few; D: .; DNA: TGCGCCAGCAGCCAAGATTCGGCGGTGGAGCAGTTCTTC; CDR3: CASSQDSAVEQFF
V: TRBV25-1; J: TRBJ2-5; size: .; D: .; DNA: TGTGCCAGCAGTGAAGCAGGGCAGGATCAAGAGACCCAGTACTTC; CDR3: CASSEAGQDQETQYF
V: TRBV5-5; J: TRBJ2-1; size: .; D: .; DNA: TGTGCCAGCAGCTTGGGTTTCGGCGACAATGAGCAGTTCTTC; CDR3: CASSLGFGDNEQFF
V: TRBV15; J: TRBJ1-1; size: .; D: .; DNA: TGTGCCACCAGCAGAGAATTAGGCATGAACACTGAAGCTTTCTTT; CDR3: CATSRELGMNTEAFF
V: TRBV10-3; J: TRBJ2-7; size: few; D: .; DNA: TGTGCCATCAGGAGGGAAATTGCCTACGAGCAGTACTTC; CDR3: CAIRREIAYEQYF
V: TRBV9; J: TRBJ2-2; size: .; D: .; DNA: TGTGCCAGCAGCGTAGGCCCGGGGAACACCGGGGAGCTGTTTTTT; CDR3: CASSVGPGNTGELFF
V: TRBV6-5; J: TRBJ2-1; size: .; D: TRBD1; DNA: TGTGCCAGCAGTTACTCCGGGACAGGATACAATGAGCAGTTCTTC; CDR3: CASSYSGTGYNEQFF
V: TRBV29-1; J: TRBJ2-5; size: .; D: TRBD2; DNA: TGCAGCGCAATGCCAGCGGGGGGTGAGACCCAGTACTTC; CDR3: CSAMPAGGETQYF
V: TRBV7-8; J: TRBJ1-2; size: few; D: .; DNA: TGTGCCAGCAGCTCGGAACACAGGGATTTAAACTATGGCTACACCTTC; CDR3: CASSSEHRDLNYGYTF
V: TRBV27; J: TRBJ2-3; size: .; D: .; DNA: TGTGCCAGCAGTTTAGCGGGGCACACAGATACGCAGTATTTT; CDR3: CASSLAGHTDTQYF
V: TRBV19; J: TRBJ2-2; size: few; D: TRBD2; DNA: TGTGCCAGTAGTATTTTACAAGCGGGAGGGACCGGGGAGCTGTTTTTT; CDR3: CASSILQAGGTGELFF
V: TRBV29-1; J: TRBJ1-1; size: .; D: TRBD1; DNA: TGCAGCGTTGACCAATGGGGGACAGGGGGAAACACTGAAGCTTTCTTT; CDR3: CSVDQWGTGGNTEAFF
V: TRBV11-2; J: TRBJ2-3; size: few; D: TRBD2; DNA: TGTGCCAGCACCTCCCCGCGGGGTAGCGGGACAGATACGCAGTATTTT; CDR3: CASTSPRGSGTDTQYF
V: TRBV5-1; J: TRBJ2-7; size: .; D: TRBD2; DNA: TGCGCCAGCAGCAGGAGCGGGAGGGTGGACGAGCAGTACTTC; CDR3: CASSRSGRVDEQYF
V: TRBV21-1; J: TRBJ1-1; size: .; D: .; DNA: TGTGCCAGCAGAGAAGTACGAGGTTTTTGTGGCTTTACTGAAGCTTTCTTT; CDR3: CASREVRGFCGFTEAFF
V: TRBV12-3/TRBV12-4; J: TRBJ2-2; size: .; D: .; DNA: TGTGCCAGCAGTCAAGGGACACGGGGGATGTTTTTT; CDR3: CASSQGTRGMFF
V: TRBV27; J: TRBJ2-1; size: few; D: TRBD2; DNA: TGTGCCAGCACTTACCTCCCTCGGCGGGAGAAGAGGGTTGAGCAGTTCTTC; CDR3: CASTYLPRREKRVEQFF
V: TRBV9; J: TRBJ2-4; size: few; D: .; DNA: TGTGCCAGCAGCCCTCCCGGGAAAAACATTCAGTACTTC; CDR3: CASSPPGKNIQYF
V: TRBV6-5; J: TRBJ1-1; size: few; D: .; DNA: TGTGCCAGCAGTTATGGGGGCAGGGGCACTGAAGCTTTCTTT; CDR3: CASSYGGRGTEAFF
V: TRBV29-1; J: TRBJ1-2; size: few; D: .; DNA: TGCAGCGTGGGCCTTTTCTTGGGATCCGACTATGGCTACACCTTC; CDR3: CSVGLFLGSDYGYTF
V: TRBV9; J: TRBJ2-1; size: .; D: TRBD2; DNA: TGTGCCAGCAGCATCCGACTAGCGGGAAACTACAATGAGCAGTTCTTC; CDR3: CASSIRLAGNYNEQFF
V: TRBV7-9; J: TRBJ2-7; size: many; D: TRBD2; DNA: TGTGCCAGCAGCTTAGTTAGCGGGACCCGGCGGGAGCAGTACTTC; CDR3: CASSLVSGTRREQYF
V: TRBV5-1; J: TRBJ2-1; size: hyperexpanded; D: TRBD2; DNA: TGCGCCAGCAGCTTGGCCCCCCTAGCGGGGGGTTACAATGAGCAGTTCTTC; CDR3: CASSLAPLAGGYNEQFF
V: TRBV7-2; J: TRBJ2-4; size: many; D: .; DNA: TGTGCCAGCAGTCTCCGGGACGGCAAAAACATTCAGTACTTC; CDR3: CASSLRDGKNIQYF
V: TRBV15; J: TRBJ2-3; size: .; D: .; DNA: TGTGCCACCAGCAATGAGGGGCCTAGCACAGATACGCAGTATTTT; CDR3: CATSNEGPSTDTQYF
V: TRBV7-6; J: TRBJ1-2; size: few; D: .; DNA: TGTGCCAGCAGCCCGGCAGGAGGTCCTAACTATGGCTACACCTTC; CDR3: CASSPAGGPNYGYTF
V: TRBV7-9; J: TRBJ2-5; size: many; D: .; DNA: TGTGCCAGCAGCTTAGCGTTCCAAGAGACCCAGTACTTC; CDR3: CASSLAFQETQYF
V: TRBV9; J: TRBJ2-2; size: few; D: .; DNA: TGTGCCAGCAGCGTAGATCTGTCCACCGGGGAGCTGTTTTTT; CDR3: CASSVDLSTGELFF
V: TRBV7-6; J: TRBJ1-2; size: few; D: .; DNA: TGTGCCAGCAGCCGCACGGGAGAGAACTACACCTTC; CDR3: CASSRTGENYTF